This entry describes one T cell receptor beta chain. These data come from a study of blood T cell repertoires in COVID-19. In the study overall: T cells, B-cell-depleted T cells, or PBMCs supplied cDNA or gDNA.

The assay was immunoSEQ multiplex PCR, and TCRdb's table has in-frame clones only and misses some. The table lists approximately 260,000 clones, around nine tenths of them singletons, with roughly 2.3% in the top ten. Germline assignment: CDR1 SGHDT and CDR2 YYEEEE. Trimming took off 0 bases at V and 6 bases at J, with 9 bases between the two ends. The CDR3 has 14 amino acids. The origin of this receptor is a middle-aged man with acute or convalescent COVID-19. Sequenced material: peripheral blood. The J gene is TRBJ2-2, the V gene TRBV5-6; tentative D call: TRBD2 (5 bases). CDR3: CASSLAARAGELFF. For the CDR3, the DNA is TGTGCCAGCAGCTTGGCCGCGCGGGCCGGGGAGCTGTTTTTT.